A single sample is the source of the 19 T cell receptor beta chains below, sequenced in a study of patients and donors after allogeneic stem cell transplantation. TCRdb reanalysed the RT-PCR reads using MiXCR and keeps one entry per CDR3 protein. The sample contains some 960,000 distinct CDR3 sequences, approximately 18% of which appear only once. The sample was blood, either unsorted or a sorted T cell fraction (not recorded which). All receptors come from a human donor who was either an allogeneic HSCT recipient or a stem cell or donor lymphocyte infusion donor (not recorded which). It is not recorded whose cells these are; they may come from a transplant donor.

In this sample, this clonotype turned up a few times. This rearrangement joins TRBV11-2 to TRBJ2-7, with TRBD2 as a possible D gene (5 bases). V was shortened by 1 base and J by 6 bases, with 10 bases between the two germline ends. Germline assignment: CDR1 SGHAT and CDR2 FQNNGV. The CDR3 spans 13 residues. The CDR3 protein is CASSLVLSGEQYF. In DNA form, the CDR3 reads TGTGCCAGCAGCTTAGTCCTCAGCGGCGAGCAGTACTTC.

The gene calls are TRBV6-5 and TRBJ2-7; a possible D gene is TRBD2 (6 bases). This CDR3 spans 12 amino acids. Germline V CDR1 and CDR2: MNHEY, SVGAGI. V lost 6 bases, J lost 4 bases, and 10 bases lay in between. The CDR3: CASRQAGYEQYF. CDR3 sequence (DNA): TGTGCCAGCAGGCAGGCGGGATACGAGCAGTACTTC.

This chain uses TRBV29-1 with TRBJ2-1, with 8 bases that match TRBD1. Germline V CDR1 and CDR2: SQVTM, ANQGSEA. V trimming: 6 bases; J trimming: 10 bases; junction bases outside the gene matches: 8. This CDR3 region has 12 residues. CDR3 loop: CSVAGQGSEQFF. In DNA form, the CDR3 reads TGCAGCGTCGCCGGACAGGGCTCGGAGCAGTTCTTC.

This clonotype was picked up a small number of times. This chain links TRBV10-3 with TRBJ2-3; D gene unclear. With 6 bases removed from V and 1 base from J, the gap between germline ends came to 5 bases. Germline CDR1 is ENHRY and CDR2 is SYGVKD. CDR3 length equals 12 residues. The CDR3 is CAIRQGTDTQYF. The CDR3 DNA follows: TGTGCCATCAGGCAGGGCACAGATACGCAGTATTTT.

The chain couples TRBV29-1 to TRBJ1-1; 8 positions match TRBD1. The CDR3 extends over 13 amino acids. Germline V CDR1 and CDR2: SQVTM, ANQGSEA. V shed 7 bases, J shed 5 bases, and the junction held 9 bases outside the gene matches. The CDR3 sequence is CSAEQGARTEAFF. Written as DNA, the CDR3 is TGCAGCGCAGAGCAGGGGGCGAGGACTGAAGCTTTCTTT.

This clonotype appeared a few times. V and J are TRBV2 and TRBJ2-7, with 8 nucleotides matching TRBD2. CDR1 is SNHLY, CDR2 FYNNEI, per germline. There are 15 residues in the CDR3. The V and J ends lost 6 bases and 6 bases, in that order; junction bases with no gene match: 13. The CDR3 here is CASSYRSSGRPEQYF. CDR3 coding DNA: TGTGCCAGCAGCTATAGATCAAGCGGGAGACCCGAGCAGTACTTC.

This chain links TRBV6-2 or TRBV6-3 with TRBJ1-5; D remains unclear. Germline lookup yields CDR1 MNHEY and CDR2 SVGEGT. Trimming pared 2 bases from V and 6 bases from J, leaving 2 bases between. This CDR3 region has 11 residues. This CDR3 reads CASSYPQPQHF. DNA of the CDR3: TGTGCCAGCAGTTACCCTCAGCCCCAGCATTTT.

The chain couples TRBV6-5 to TRBJ2-5; maybe TRBD2 (6 bases). CDR3 length equals 13 residues. The germline gives CDR1 MNHEY, CDR2 SVGAGI. Trimming removed 4 bases from V and 0 bases from J, with 6 bases in between. CDR3 DNA sequence: TGTGCCAGCAGTTGGGACTACCAAGAGACCCAGTACTTC. This gives the protein CASSWDYQETQYF.

The chain links TRBV29-1 to TRBJ2-4; TRBD2 is a possible D gene (6 bases). The CDR3 is made up of 15 amino acids. V lost 5 bases and J 0 bases, leaving 14 bases between the germline ends. The germline CDR1 and CDR2 sequences are SQVTM and ANQGSEA. CDR3 amino acids: CSVLGRSVAKNIQYF. CDR3 nucleotide sequence: TGCAGCGTTTTAGGGAGGTCGGTAGCCAAAAACATTCAGTACTTC.

The chain uses TRBV15 and TRBJ1-1, with 8 bases identical to TRBD1. The CDR3 is 14 residues long. Germline V CDR1 and CDR2: LNHNV, YYDKDF (reference sequence). Trimming removed 1 base from V and 11 bases from J; junction bases left unmatched: 9. CDR3 residues: CATSRAGGQVLAFF. The DNA for the CDR3 is TGTGCCACCAGCAGAGCTGGGGGACAGGTCTTGGCTTTCTTT.

This clonotype appeared a few times. The chain couples TRBV6-1 to TRBJ1-6; D ambiguous. V dropped 5 bases and J dropped 7 bases, with 15 bases sitting between them. Germline V gives CDR1 MNHNS, CDR2 SASEGT. This CDR3 has 15 amino acids. The CDR3 DNA sequence: TGTGCCAGCAGTCCCTACACAGCGGGAAATTCACCCCTCCACTTT. Amino acids: CASSPYTAGNSPLHF.

V gene TRBV15 combines with J gene TRBJ2-3; the D gene is possibly TRBD1 (5 bases). There are 15 residues in the CDR3. Per germline, CDR1 LNHNV and CDR2 YYDKDF (reference sequence). V lost 5 bases, J lost 3 bases, and 15 bases lay in between. Written as DNA, the CDR3 is TGTGCCACCAGCCAATCCAGGGCGAGGACAGATACGCAGTATTTT. It yields the protein CATSQSRARTDTQYF.

The chain combines TRBV4-3 with TRBJ2-2, with a possible D match to TRBD1 (6 bases). Trimming took off 0 bases at V and 4 bases at J, with 12 bases between the two ends. Germline V gene data show CDR1 as LGHNA and CDR2 as YSLEER. The CDR3 has 16 residues. For the CDR3, the DNA is TGCGCCAGCAGCCAAGACAGCCAGGGGTTCACCGGGGAGCTGTTTTTT. Amino acid sequence: CASSQDSQGFTGELFF.

The rearrangement links TRBV6-5 to TRBJ1-5; 7 bases agree with TRBD1. V lost 1 base to trimming and J lost 5 bases; unmatched junction nucleotides: 2. CDR1 is MNHEY and CDR2 is SVGAGI in the germline V gene. The length of the CDR3 is 14 residues. CDR3 sequence: CASSYWQGDQPQHF. The CDR3 region has the DNA TGTGCCAGCAGTTACTGGCAGGGGGATCAGCCCCAGCATTTT.

This chain links TRBV28 with TRBJ2-7; 9 bases fit TRBD1. This CDR3 spans 15 amino acids. The V segment lost 2 bases and the J segment 11 bases; nucleotides outside the gene matches: 13. Looked up from germline, CDR1 is MDHEN and CDR2 is SYDVKM. The CDR3 is CASSLPDRGIGLKYF. The CDR3 nucleotides are TGTGCCAGCAGTTTACCCGACAGGGGGATTGGTTTGAAGTACTTC. Full variable domain (outside the CDR3, taken from reference TRBV28 and TRBJ2-7): DVKVTQSSRYLVKRTGEKVFLECVQDMDHENMFWYRQDPGLGLRLIYFSYDVKMKEKGDIPEGYSVSREKKERFSLILESASTNQTSMYLCASSLPDRGIGLKYFGPGTRLTVT.

V usage is TRBV6-5 and J usage is TRBJ2-1; D call uncertain. Germline V gene data show CDR1 as MNHEY and CDR2 as SVGAGI. The CDR3 is 15 amino acids. V was pared by 2 bases and J by 9 bases, with 17 bases between. CDR3 residues: CASSYEVHPTSEQFF. In DNA form, the CDR3 reads TGTGCCAGCAGTTACGAAGTTCATCCTACGAGTGAGCAGTTCTTC.

This clonotype was detected only a few times. The chain uses TRBV15 and TRBJ1-6; D remains ambiguous. The germline gives CDR1 LNHNV, CDR2 YYDKDF (reference sequence). V was cut by 9 bases and J by 0 bases, with 6 bases left in between. The CDR3 loop spans 13 amino acids. Here the CDR3 DNA reads TGTGCCACTCACAGCTCCTATAATTCACCCCTCCACTTT. As protein: CATHSSYNSPLHF.

The chain couples TRBV5-1 to TRBJ2-5; 8 bases agree with TRBD1. Germline CDR1 reads SGHRS; CDR2 reads YFSETQ. This CDR3 has 16 amino acids. Trimming removed 3 bases from V and 1 base from J; junction bases left unmatched: 8. The CDR3 loop reads CASSSPRTGIQETQYF. The CDR3 DNA sequence: TGCGCCAGCAGCTCGCCCAGGACAGGGATCCAAGAGACCCAGTACTTC. The full variable domain, rest sourced from reference TRBV5-1 and TRBJ2-5, is KAGVTQTPRYLIKTRGQQVTLSCSPISGHRSVSWYQQTPGQGLQFLFEYFSETQRNKGNFPGRFSGRQFSNSRSEMNVSTLELGDSALYLCASSSPRTGIQETQYFGPGTRLLVL.

Ten or more counts support this clonotype. This chain links TRBV12-3 or TRBV12-4 with TRBJ2-5, with D hard to call. V lost 0 bases to trimming and J lost 2 bases, with 7 bases between them. This CDR3 is built from 14 residues. The CDR3 DNA is TGTGCCAGCAGTTTAGCGAGCTATCAAGAGACCCAGTACTTC. The encoded protein is CASSLASYQETQYF.